The entry that follows covers one T cell receptor (beta chain) sequence. The antigen is unknown. The PCR used 60 V beta and 13 J beta primers. Clones were read by immunoSEQ multiplex PCR, and TCRdb kept only the in-frame ones, dropping some. The table includes 75,000 to 100,000 clones, roughly 83% detected once. The germline CDR1 and CDR2 sequences are MNHNY and SVGAGI (reference sequence). This CDR3 is 16 amino acids long. V gave up 5 bases and J gave up 8 bases; unmatched junction bases: 10. This entry is derived from a study of glioma-infiltrating T cells after dendritic cell vaccination. Looking at the study overall: Patients had newly diagnosed or recurrent glioblastoma and received dendritic cell vaccines.

Regarding the study as a whole: The cohort had few patients with full blood and tumor sets. Higher TCR clonality did not directly relate to longer survival.

The starting material was blood, obtained before dendritic cell vaccination. The TCR sequence derives from a human donor with glioblastoma. This rearrangement joins TRBV6-6 to TRBJ2-1, with 12 bases fitting TRBD2. The DNA of the CDR3 is TGTGCCAGCAGTCTAGCGGGAGGGCCTGTCTTCGATGAGCAGTTCTTC. This codes for CASSLAGGPVFDEQFF.